Listed here are 12 T cell receptor beta chains from one sample, sequenced in a study of OX40 agonist ivuxolimab in advanced cancers. Clones were read by immunoSEQ multiplex PCR, and TCRdb kept only the in-frame ones, dropping some. The sample has around 7,700 clones, 70% to 90% seen once. The source material was CD4+ or CD8+ T cells sorted from blood, sampled in a trial of the OX40 agonist ivuxolimab. All receptors derive from an adult with an advanced solid tumor such as melanoma, head and neck, liver or kidney cancer.

The rearrangement joins TRBV30 to TRBJ2-2; 7 nucleotides align to TRBD1. The germline V gene encodes CDR1 GTSNPN and CDR2 SVGIG (reference sequence). This CDR3 region has 13 residues. After removal of 7 bases from V and 3 bases from J, the junction contained 5 bases not matched to a gene. CDR3 in DNA: TGTGCCTTGGACAGGCCGTACACCGGGGAGCTGTTTTTT. Encoded protein: CALDRPYTGELFF.

The chain uses TRBV5-1 and TRBJ1-6, with D perhaps TRBD1 (6 bases). The CDR3 covers 14 residues. Trimming took off 4 bases at V and 5 bases at J, with 10 bases between the two ends. Germline lookup yields CDR1 SGHRS and CDR2 YFSETQ. The CDR3 DNA reads as TGCGCCAGCAGCCCCTGGACAGATAATTCACCCCTCCACTTT. Protein sequence: CASSPWTDNSPLHF. The full variable domain, in which reference TRBV5-1 and TRBJ1-6 provide the parts outside the CDR3, is KAGVTQTPRYLIKTRGQQVTLSCSPISGHRSVSWYQQTPGQGLQFLFEYFSETQRNKGNFPGRFSGRQFSNSRSEMNVSTLELGDSALYLCASSPWTDNSPLHFGNGTRLTVT.

This clone is a singleton in its sample. The rearrangement joins TRBV7-3 to TRBJ1-1; 7 bases align to TRBD1. Germline-derived CDR1 and CDR2 are SGHTA and FQGTGA. The CDR3 extends over 12 amino acids. Trimming removed 5 bases from V and 5 bases from J; junction bases left unmatched: 2. CDR3 bases: TGTGCCAGCAGCGGGGGACAGACTGAAGCTTTCTTT. This translates into CASSGGQTEAFF. The full variable domain, in which reference TRBV7-3 and TRBJ1-1 provide the parts outside the CDR3, is GAGVSQTPSNKVTEKGKYVELRCDPISGHTALYWYRQSLGQGPEFLIYFQGTGAADDSGLPNDRFFAVRPEGSVSTLKIQRTERGDSAVYLCASSGGQTEAFFGQGTRLTVV.

The chain links TRBV28 to TRBJ1-3, with unresolved D. CDR1 MDHEN and CDR2 SYDVKM come from the germline V gene. V lost 3 bases, J lost 3 bases, and 3 bases lay in between. The CDR3 has 12 amino acids. The CDR3 DNA follows: TGTGCCAGCAGTTTCTATGGAAACACCATATATTTT. Protein product: CASSFYGNTIYF.

About this clone itself: Germline is not matched at one junction end, which may reflect a read error. Other DNA variants within this sample encode the same CDR3. The chain employs TRBV7-9 and TRBJ2-5, with TRBD1 matching 9 bases. The V gene's germline CDR1 is SEHNR and CDR2 FQNEAQ (reference sequence). CDR3 length: 16 residues. In DNA, the CDR3 is TGTGCCAGCAGCTTAGGAGACAGGGGGATCCAAGAGACCCAATACTTC. Its translation is CASSLGDRGIQETQYF.

The chain couples TRBV19 to TRBJ1-2, with 9 bases fitting TRBD1. Trimming at V came to 6 bases and at J to 4 bases, leaving 15 bases not matched to a gene. Per the germline V gene, CDR1 is LNHDA and CDR2 is SQIVND (reference sequence). The CDR3 spans 17 residues. The chain's CDR3 is CASRGIGDREMRYGYTF. CDR3 bases: TGTGCCAGTAGGGGCATCGGGGACAGGGAGATGCGCTATGGCTACACCTTC.

This chain uses TRBV19 with TRBJ1-1, with 9 bases matching TRBD1. Germline V lookup: CDR1 LNHDA, CDR2 SQIVND (reference sequence). The CDR3 loop spans 17 amino acids. V lost 3 bases to trimming and J lost 5 bases; unmatched junction nucleotides: 13. The CDR3 sequence: CASSIWRWTGVGTEAFF. As DNA, the CDR3 is TGTGCCAGTAGTATTTGGAGATGGACAGGGGTTGGGACTGAAGCTTTCTTT.

This clone has just a few counts. The rearrangement uses TRBV29-1 and TRBJ2-2; D may be TRBD1 or TRBD2 (6 bases each). Germline assignment: CDR1 SQVTM and CDR2 ANQGSEA. CDR3 length equals 17 residues. Trimming took 0 bases from V and 6 from J, leaving 20 bases between them. CDR3 loop: CSVEDGPYRGEPGELFF. The CDR3 nucleotides are TGCAGCGTTGAAGATGGCCCCTATAGGGGGGAGCCCGGGGAGCTGTTTTTT.

CDR3 DNA sequence: TGTGCCAGCAGCTCTTTTGACTATGGCTACACCTTC. Protein product: CASSSFDYGYTF. The genes are TRBV7-2 and TRBJ1-2; D gene uncertain. Trimming stripped 4 bases from V and 3 bases from J, with 6 bases between. The V gene's germline CDR1 is SGHTA and CDR2 FQGNSA. This CDR3 is 12 amino acids long.

V gene TRBV18 combines with J gene TRBJ2-7; 8 positions agree with TRBD1. The length of the CDR3 is 14 residues. V lost 3 bases to trimming and J lost 5 bases; unmatched junction nucleotides: 6. The germline V gene encodes CDR1 KGHSH and CDR2 LQKENI. In DNA form, the CDR3 reads TGTGCCAGCTCACCCCAGGGGGCGTTCCACGAGCAGTACTTC. Translation: CASSPQGAFHEQYF.

The chain employs TRBV28 and TRBJ1-1, with 7 bases identical to TRBD1. CDR1 MDHEN and CDR2 SYDVKM come from the germline V gene. Trimming at V came to 7 bases and at J to 6 bases, leaving 11 bases not matched to a gene. The CDR3 consists of 14 residues. The CDR3 sequence: CASTDAGGYAEAFF. CDR3 in DNA: TGTGCCAGCACGGACGCAGGGGGTTATGCTGAAGCTTTCTTT.

The CDR3 DNA reads as TGTGCCAGCAGCCACCAGACGGCGGGAGCTTACGAGCAGTACTTC. Translated, it gives CASSHQTAGAYEQYF. This chain joins TRBV4-2 and TRBJ2-7; 7 nucleotides line up with TRBD2. Trimming cost V 3 bases and J 4 bases; bases outside gene matches: 9. This CDR3 has 15 residues. Germline V lookup: CDR1 LGHNA, CDR2 YNFKEQ.